The entry that follows covers one TCR beta chain sequence. V dropped 1 base and J dropped 3 bases, with 13 bases sitting between them. Germline lookup yields CDR1 LNHNV and CDR2 YYDKDF (reference sequence). This CDR3 has 15 amino acids. The source of the sample is a study of cytomegalovirus exposure and HLA in healthy donors. PCR involved 60 Vbeta and 13 Jbeta primers. Using immunoSEQ multiplex PCR, the repertoire was profiled, and TCRdb retains in-frame clones only, with some absent. This sample has 150,000 to 200,000 clones, with approximately 82% found just once. This receptor was identified in a woman between 40 and 55 years old in good health and CMV-seropositive. The chain joins TRBV15 to TRBJ2-7, with D possibly matching TRBD1 (6 bases). Sequencing input: PBMCs. In DNA, the CDR3 is TGTGCCACCAGCAGAGGTCGGACAGACGTCTACGAGCAGTACTTC. It translates to CATSRGRTDVYEQYF.